The entry that follows covers one T cell receptor (beta chain) sequence. Its antigen is unidentified. The data derive from a study of cytomegalovirus exposure and HLA in healthy donors. General observations from the study: In vitro data verified three CMV-associated chains as specific for CMV antigens.

PCR used 60 Vbeta primers and 13 Jbeta primers. Clones were read by immunoSEQ multiplex PCR, and TCRdb kept only the in-frame ones, dropping some. The sample includes roughly 170,000 clones, 70% to 90% of them seen just once. The sequencing input was PBMCs. The TCR comes from a woman between 18 and 29 years old in good health and CMV-seronegative.

DNA for the CDR3: TGCAGCGCCCTACCCCAGGGGAACACTGAAGCTTTCTTT. It codes for CSALPQGNTEAFF. The rearrangement joins TRBV29-1 to TRBJ1-1, with D possibly being TRBD1 (5 bases). The germline V gene encodes CDR1 SQVTM and CDR2 ANQGSEA. The CDR3 covers 13 residues. V was clipped by 7 bases and J by 1 base, with 13 bases between them.